A selection of T cell receptor beta chains follows, all from one sample in a study of shared clonotypes between healthy human individuals. Sequenced by immunoSEQ multiplex PCR; TCRdb stores in-frame clones only, minus some. The profile shows 1 million to 1.3 million clones, about 80% of them singletons. Sequencing was carried out using memory CD4+ T cells from PBMCs. These receptors all stem from a man between 18 and 29 years old in good health. Some clones in this sample may be carry-over from other donors' samples. Each CDR3 is given with its conserved first and last residue. The order of the fields is D gene, J gene, clone size, V gene, CDR3 protein, CDR3 DNA. D genes are given only for firm matches. Rows may omit the clone size; those that give it use once, few, many or a size class.

>-|TRBJ1-4|-|TRBV5-8
CASSKRGLANEKLFF
TGTGCCAGCAGCAAAAGGGGTTTAGCTAATGAAAAACTGTTTTTT
>TRBD2|TRBJ2-2|-|TRBV7-6
CASSFLRTSGSTGELFF
TGTGCCAGCAGCTTCTTAAGGACTAGCGGAAGCACCGGGGAGCTGTTTTTT
>TRBD1|TRBJ2-7|-|TRBV6-1
CASSARRDRGVGEQYF
TGTGCCAGCAGTGCACGTCGGGACAGGGGGGTGGGGGAGCAGTACTTC
>TRBD2|TRBJ2-2|-|TRBV7-3
CASSLAPGGVTGELFF
TGTGCCAGCAGCTTAGCCCCGGGAGGAGTGACCGGGGAGCTGTTTTTT
>-|TRBJ2-3|-|TRBV10-1
CASSPNADTQYF
TGCGCCAGCAGCCCGAACGCAGATACGCAGTATTTT
>TRBD1|TRBJ1-5|-|TRBV27
CASSPTTGSNQPQHF
TGTGCCAGCAGTCCGACGACAGGGAGCAATCAGCCCCAGCATTTT
>-|TRBJ2-7|-|TRBV18
CASSSQGYEQYF
TGTGCCAGCTCATCACAGGGTTACGAGCAGTACTTC
>-|TRBJ2-5|-|TRBV5-4
CASSLWEAFQETQYF
TGTGCCAGCAGCTTGTGGGAGGCCTTCCAAGAGACCCAGTACTTC
>-|TRBJ1-5|few|TRBV18
CASSPQSNQPQHF
TGTGCCAGCTCACCACAGAGCAATCAGCCCCAGCATTTT
>-|TRBJ2-6|-|TRBV6-1
CASSTGPGANVLTF
TGTGCCAGCAGTACAGGGCCCGGGGCCAACGTCCTGACTTTC
>-|TRBJ2-5|-|TRBV4-1
CASSQVVPETQYF
TGCGCCAGCAGCCAAGTCGTTCCAGAGACCCAGTACTTC
>TRBD2|TRBJ2-7|many|TRBV4-2
CASSQLAGDYEQYF
TGTGCCAGCAGCCAACTAGCGGGAGACTACGAGCAGTACTTC
>-|TRBJ1-2|few|TRBV27
CASSPPPVGARGYTF
TGTGCCAGCAGTCCTCCGCCTGTGGGGGCCCGGGGCTACACCTTC
>-|TRBJ2-3|-|TRBV19
CASSIRTGTDTQYF
TGTGCCAGTAGTATCAGGACGGGGACAGATACGCAGTATTTT
>-|TRBJ1-2|-|TRBV5-1
CASSLVGENGYTF
TGCGCCAGCAGCTTGGTAGGCGAAAATGGCTACACCTTC
>TRBD1|TRBJ1-2|-|TRBV7-2
CASSSADRVSYGYTF
TGTGCCAGCAGCTCAGCGGACAGGGTGAGCTATGGCTACACCTTC
>-|TRBJ1-6|-|TRBV30
CAWSVESPLHF
TGTGCCTGGAGTGTAGAATCACCCCTCCACTTT
>TRBD2|TRBJ2-1|-|TRBV6-5
CASSISLAGVEQFF
TGTGCCAGCAGCATCTCTCTAGCGGGAGTGGAGCAGTTCTTC
>-|TRBJ1-2|-|TRBV6-1
CASSALRQEHGYTF
TGTGCCAGCAGTGCCCTTCGACAAGAGCATGGCTACACCTTC
>-|TRBJ1-2|-|TRBV10-2
CASSSSAWNYGYTF
TGCGCCAGCAGTAGTTCAGCTTGGAACTATGGCTACACCTTC
>-|TRBJ2-2|-|TRBV12-5
CASGSGLNTGELFF
TGTGCTAGCGGCTCGGGGTTGAACACCGGGGAGCTGTTTTTT
>-|TRBJ2-5|-|TRBV29-1
CSVEARADGETQYF
TGCAGCGTTGAGGCGCGGGCGGACGGAGAGACCCAGTACTTC
>TRBD1|TRBJ2-3|once|TRBV11-3
CASSYTGTGTDTQYF
TGTGCCAGCAGCTACACCGGGACAGGCACAGATACGCAGTATTTT
>TRBD2|TRBJ2-1|-|TRBV28
CASSLSLAGVNEQFF
TGTGCCAGCAGTTTATCTCTAGCGGGAGTGAATGAGCAGTTCTTC
>-|TRBJ1-2|many|TRBV5-1
CASSRTGFNYGYTF
TGCGCCAGCAGCAGGACGGGTTTTAACTATGGCTACACCTTC
>-|TRBJ2-7|once|TRBV10-3
CAINAGTYEQYF
TGTGCCATCAACGCAGGTACCTACGAGCAGTACTTC
>TRBD1|TRBJ1-2|-|TRBV18
CASSPPGQGAPGYGYTF
TGTGCCAGCTCACCACCGGGACAGGGGGCGCCGGGCTATGGCTACACCTTC
>-|TRBJ2-1|-|TRBV18
CASSPIKIGEQFF
TGTGCCAGCTCACCTATAAAAATAGGTGAGCAGTTCTTC
>-|TRBJ1-2|many|TRBV7-9
CASSSGNYGYTF
TGTGCCAGCAGCTCGGGGAACTATGGCTACACCTTC
>-|TRBJ1-2|-|TRBV11-2
CASSQPGTINYGYTF
TGTGCCAGCAGCCAGCCCGGGACGATCAACTATGGCTACACCTTC
>TRBD1|TRBJ2-3|-|TRBV5-1
CASSLLLRTGVGTDTQYF
TGCGCCAGCAGCTTGCTTCTTCGGACAGGGGTTGGCACAGATACGCAGTATTTT
>-|TRBJ2-7|-|TRBV28
CASSLGARSSYEQYF
TGTGCCAGCAGTTTGGGGGCCCGAAGCTCCTACGAGCAGTACTTC